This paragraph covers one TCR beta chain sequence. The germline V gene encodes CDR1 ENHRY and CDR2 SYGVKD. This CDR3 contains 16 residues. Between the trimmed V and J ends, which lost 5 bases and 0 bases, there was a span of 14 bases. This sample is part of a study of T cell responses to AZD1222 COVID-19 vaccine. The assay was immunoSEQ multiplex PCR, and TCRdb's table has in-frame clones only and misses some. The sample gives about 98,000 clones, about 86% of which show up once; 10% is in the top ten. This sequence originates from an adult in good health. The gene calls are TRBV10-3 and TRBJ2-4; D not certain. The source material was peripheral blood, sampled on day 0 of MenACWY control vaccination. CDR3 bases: TGTGCCATCAGTTCGGACGGATCTCTAGCCAAAAACATTCAGTACTTC. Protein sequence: CAISSDGSLAKNIQYF.